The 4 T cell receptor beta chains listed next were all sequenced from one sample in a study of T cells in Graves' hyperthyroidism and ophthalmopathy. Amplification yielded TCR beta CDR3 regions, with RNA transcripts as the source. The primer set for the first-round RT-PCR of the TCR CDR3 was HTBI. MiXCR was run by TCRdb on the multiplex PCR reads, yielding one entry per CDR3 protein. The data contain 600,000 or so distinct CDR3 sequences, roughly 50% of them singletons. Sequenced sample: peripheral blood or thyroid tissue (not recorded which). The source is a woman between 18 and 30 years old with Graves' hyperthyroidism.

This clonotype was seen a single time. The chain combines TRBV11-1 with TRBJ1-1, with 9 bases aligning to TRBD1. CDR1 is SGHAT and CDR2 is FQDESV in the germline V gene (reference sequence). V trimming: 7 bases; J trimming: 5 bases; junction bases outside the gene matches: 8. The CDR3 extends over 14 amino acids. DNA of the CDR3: TGTGCCAGCACCTCACAGGGGGCAGGAACTGAAGCTTTCTTT. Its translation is CASTSQGAGTEAFF.

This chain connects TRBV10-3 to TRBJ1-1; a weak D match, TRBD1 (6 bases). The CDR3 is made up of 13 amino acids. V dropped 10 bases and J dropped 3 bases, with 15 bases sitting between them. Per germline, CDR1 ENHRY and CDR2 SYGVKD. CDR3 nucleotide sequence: TGTGCCACCACAGGGACACCCTACACTGAAGCTTTCTTT. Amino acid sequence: CATTGTPYTEAFF.

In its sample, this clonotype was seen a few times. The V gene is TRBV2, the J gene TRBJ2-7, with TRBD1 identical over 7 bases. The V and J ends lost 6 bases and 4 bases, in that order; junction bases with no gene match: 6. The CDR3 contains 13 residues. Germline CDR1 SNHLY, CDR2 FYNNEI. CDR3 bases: TGTGCCAGCAGGGCGACAGGGTCATACGAGCAGTACTTC. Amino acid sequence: CASRATGSYEQYF. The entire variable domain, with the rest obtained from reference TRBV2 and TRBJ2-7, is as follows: EPEVTQTPSHQVTQMGQEVILRCVPISNHLYFYWYRQILGQKVEFLVSFYNNEISEKSEIFDDQFSVERPDGSNFTLKIRSTKLEDSAMYFCASRATGSYEQYFGPGTRLTVT.

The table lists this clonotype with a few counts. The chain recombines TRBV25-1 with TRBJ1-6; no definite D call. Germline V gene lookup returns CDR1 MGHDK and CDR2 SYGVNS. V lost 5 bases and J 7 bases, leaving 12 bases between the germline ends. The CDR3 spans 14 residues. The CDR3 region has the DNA TGTGCCAGCAGTTACTCGACGAGGAATTCACCCCTCCACTTT. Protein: CASSYSTRNSPLHF. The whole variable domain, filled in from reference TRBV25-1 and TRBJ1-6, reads EADIYQTPRYLVIGTGKKITLECSQTMGHDKMYWYQQDPGMELHLIHYSYGVNSTEKGDLSSESTVSRIRTEHFPLTLESARPSHTSQYLCASSYSTRNSPLHFGNGTRLTVT.